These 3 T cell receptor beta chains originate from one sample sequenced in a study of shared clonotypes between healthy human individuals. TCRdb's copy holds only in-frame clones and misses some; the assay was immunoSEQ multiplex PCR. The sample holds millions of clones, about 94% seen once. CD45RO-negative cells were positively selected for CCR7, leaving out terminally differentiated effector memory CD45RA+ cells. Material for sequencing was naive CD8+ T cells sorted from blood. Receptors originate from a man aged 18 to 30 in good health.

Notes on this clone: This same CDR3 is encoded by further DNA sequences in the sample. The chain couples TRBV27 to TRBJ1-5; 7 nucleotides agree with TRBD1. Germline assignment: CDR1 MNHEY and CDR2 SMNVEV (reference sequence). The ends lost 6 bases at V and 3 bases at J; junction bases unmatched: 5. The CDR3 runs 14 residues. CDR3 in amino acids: CASSLQGTNQPQHF. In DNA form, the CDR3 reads TGTGCCAGCAGCCTACAGGGGACCAATCAGCCCCAGCATTTT.

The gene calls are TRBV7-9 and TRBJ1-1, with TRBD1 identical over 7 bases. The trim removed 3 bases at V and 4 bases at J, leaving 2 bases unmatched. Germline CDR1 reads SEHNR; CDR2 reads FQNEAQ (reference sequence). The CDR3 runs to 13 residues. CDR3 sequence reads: CASSFRGATEAFF. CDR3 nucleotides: TGTGCCAGCAGCTTCAGGGGGGCCACTGAAGCTTTCTTT.

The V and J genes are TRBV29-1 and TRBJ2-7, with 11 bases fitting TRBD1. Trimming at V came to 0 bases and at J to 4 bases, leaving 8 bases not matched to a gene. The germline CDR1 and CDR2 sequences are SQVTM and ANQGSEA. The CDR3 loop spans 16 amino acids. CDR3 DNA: TGCAGCGTTGAAGAAGGGACAGGGGGTCTTTGGTACGAGCAGTACTTC. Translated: CSVEEGTGGLWYEQYF.